The present T cell receptor (beta chain) was sequenced within a study of post-analysis software for immune sequencing data (dated by TCRdb to 2013 to 2016). Regarding the complete study: Disease courses on record covered relapsing-remitting, secondary progressive and progressive-relapsing multiple sclerosis, though some patients had no subtype annotation. The patient repertoires were set against about 12 previously published healthy control repertoires from donors whose ages ranged from about 6 to 26 years. A subset of samples was prepared in parallel using single-end sample barcoding, then pooled and co-amplified after Illumina adapter ligation.

To demonstrate the VDJtools post-analysis software, the study profiled TCR beta repertoires from the peripheral blood of about a dozen young patients with multiple sclerosis. The patients with multiple sclerosis were children and adolescents between roughly 6 and 15 years of age. Taken from cysteine to phenylalanine, the CDR3 has 14 residues. Just CDR3 DNA is preserved here, 42 bases in frame from base 1. The germline V gene gives CDR1 as SGHRS and CDR2 as YFSETQ. Compared with germline, V lacks 2 bases and J lacks 4 bases; bases without a gene match: 3. This clonotype was observed a few times. Which antigen it targets is not known. No base-level quality is on record; no much larger clone is a single base apart. Libraries were built with PCR. Sequencing took place on an Illumina HiSeq 2500. To reduce PCR and sequencing biases, unique molecular identifiers were built into the TCR beta cDNA libraries. Per 1 to 10 million input T cells, roughly 500,000 cDNA molecules were obtained, such that each molecule approximated one T cell. Patient libraries were prepared and sequenced with the same protocol used for the earlier healthy control dataset. Within a given batch, samples were prepared together, multiplexed and sequenced on the same HiSeq lane. On the authors' methods: Raw barcoded reads were processed with MIGEC, and single-read molecular identifier groups were discarded before consensus assembly and CDR3 extraction. VDJtools was used for post-analysis of the clonotype tables, and diversity was normalized by down-sampling every dataset to the size of the smallest sample. In repertoire overlap clustering, CDR3 amino acid sequences, but not nucleotide sequences, were matched to correct batch-related cross-sample contamination. Through fastp at Q25 and MiXCR, TCRdb rebuilt clones from the public reads, retaining in-frame beta chains. One record per CDR3 amino acid sequence lists the most common genes and DNA. The V and J calls here are based on TCRdb, not the publication. Here the sample has fewer than 550,000 distinct CDR3 sequences; around 31% occur a single time. 4.5% to 7.5% of the sample is held by the ten biggest clonotypes.

General findings and caveats noted by the study authors: The multiple sclerosis patient group was slightly younger than the control group. When samples were clustered directly using the F measure, samples prepared in the same batch co-clustered strongly, which prompted a batch-effect correction. Significantly higher frequencies in patients than in controls were found for roughly 5 TRBV segments, including TRBV5-6, TRBV5-1 and TRBV20-1. Compared with controls, multiple sclerosis patients had significantly lower normalized Chao1 diversity, a finding suggesting substantial peripheral T-cell clonal expansion.

The sequence links TRBV5-1 to TRBJ2-5; 9 bases in the junction line up with TRBD1. The sample was blood. The sequence came from a girl younger than 18 with multiple sclerosis. The CDR3 here reads CASSFDRGSETQYF. The DNA is TGCGCCAGCAGCTTTGACAGGGGGTCAGAGACCCAGTACTTC.